This TCR beta chain is drawn from a study of T cell changes during pregnancy in multiple sclerosis. The CDR3 is made up of 16 amino acids. Germline CDR1 reads SGHRS; CDR2 reads YFSETQ. V was trimmed by 1 base and J by 6 bases, leaving 18 bases between them. Produced via immunoSEQ multiplex PCR; TCRdb's table is partial and in-frame only. Of approximately 100,000 clones listed, about 93% were seen once; the top ten hold about 3.9%. V and J are TRBV5-1 and TRBJ2-3; the D gene is possibly TRBD2 (7 bases). This sample comprised peripheral blood, obtained in the first trimester of pregnancy. This TCR came from a female donor with multiple sclerosis, enrolled in a pregnancy study. CDR3 sequence: CASSLSVGGHGDTQYF. The CDR3, as DNA: TGCGCCAGCAGCTTGAGTGTGGGGGGGCATGGGGATACGCAGTATTTT.